The source of this T cell receptor beta chain is a study of T cell repertoires in cytomegalovirus infection. Study as a whole: HLA-C-restricted CMV epitopes, recently identified, and well-studied HLA-B-restricted ones were used by the study.

The V gene's germline CDR1 is MNHEY and CDR2 SVGEGT. This CDR3 spans 16 amino acids. J was trimmed by 4 bases and V by 7 bases; bases with no gene match: 10. Study-level results: The cumulative frequency of public TCR beta families identified carriers of CMV plus the relevant HLA.

In the case of this clonotype: Its antigen is still unknown.

Each CDR3 protein gets one entry after TCRdb re-called the reads with MiXCR. The table shows 830,000 or so distinct CDR3 sequences, with 30% to 35% occurring only once. This TCR was recovered from a human donor in good health (CMV status not recorded). Some clones in this sample may be carry-over from other donors' samples. The sample in question was cultured CD8+ T cells from PBMCs, obtained from culture after CMV antigen stimulation. The rearrangement uses TRBV6-2 or TRBV6-3 and TRBJ2-2; 9 nucleotides line up with TRBD2. Here the CDR3 DNA reads TGTGCCAGCACCCCTGGGCGGGGGGGCATCACCGGGGAGCTGTTTTTT. As protein: CASTPGRGGITGELFF.